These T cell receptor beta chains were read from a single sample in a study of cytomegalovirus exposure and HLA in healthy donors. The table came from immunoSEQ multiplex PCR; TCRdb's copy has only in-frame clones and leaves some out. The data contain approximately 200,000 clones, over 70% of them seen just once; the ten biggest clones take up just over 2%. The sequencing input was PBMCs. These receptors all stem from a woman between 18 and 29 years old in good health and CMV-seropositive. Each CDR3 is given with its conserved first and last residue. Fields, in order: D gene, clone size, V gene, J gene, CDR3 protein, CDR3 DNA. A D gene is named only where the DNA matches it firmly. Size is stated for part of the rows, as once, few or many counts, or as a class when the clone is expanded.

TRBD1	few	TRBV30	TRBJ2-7	CAWRTGQGRVRGEQYF	TGTGCCTGGAGGACCGGACAGGGGCGAGTTAGGGGAGAGCAGTACTTC
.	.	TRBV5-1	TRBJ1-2	CASNGDPAGYGYTF	TGCGCCAGCAATGGAGACCCAGCGGGGTATGGCTACACCTTC
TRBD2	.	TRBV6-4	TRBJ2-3	CASSASPGRGPISGDTQYF	TGTGCCAGCAGTGCCTCACCGGGGAGGGGCCCCATTAGTGGAGATACGCAGTATTTT
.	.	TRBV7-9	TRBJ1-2	CASSLGVPNYGYTF	TGTGCCAGCAGCTTGGGAGTGCCCAACTATGGCTACACCTTC
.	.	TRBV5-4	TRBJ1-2	CASSPQFSKSSYGYTF	TGTGCCAGCAGCCCTCAATTTAGCAAGTCTAGCTATGGCTACACCTTC
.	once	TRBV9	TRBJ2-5	CASSASGMREETQYF	TGTGCCAGCAGCGCCTCCGGGATGAGGGAAGAGACCCAGTACTTC
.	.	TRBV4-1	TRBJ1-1	CASSQTTLSRGWNTEAFF	TGCGCCAGCAGCCAAACCACCCTTAGTCGGGGATGGAACACTGAAGCTTTCTTT
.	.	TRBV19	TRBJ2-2	CASSRGTQSGELFF	TGTGCCAGTAGTAGAGGGACACAGTCCGGGGAGCTGTTTTTT
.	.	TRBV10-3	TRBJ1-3	CATQDNGGTNTIYF	TGTGCCACCCAGGACAACGGGGGTACAAACACCATATATTTT
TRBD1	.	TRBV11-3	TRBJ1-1	CASSQRQGGAFF	TGTGCCAGCAGCCAGAGACAGGGCGGGGCTTTCTTT
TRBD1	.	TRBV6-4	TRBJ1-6	CASTIGGGTENSPLHF	TGTGCCAGCACAATTGGTGGCGGGACAGAGAATTCACCCCTCCACTTT
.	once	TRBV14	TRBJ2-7	CASSQKRTGVAGYEQYF	TGTGCCAGCAGCCAAAAAAGGACGGGGGTCGCCGGATACGAGCAGTACTTC
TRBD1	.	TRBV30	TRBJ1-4	CAWSPTGRGDEKLFF	TGTGCCTGGAGCCCTACGGGCAGGGGGGATGAAAAACTGTTTTTT
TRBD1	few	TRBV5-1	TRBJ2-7	CASSGQGASRSYEQYF	TGCGCCAGCAGCGGCCAGGGGGCTTCCCGCTCCTACGAGCAGTACTTC
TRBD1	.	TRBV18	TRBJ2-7	CASSPQGQGAREQYF	TGTGCCAGCTCACCCCAGGGCCAGGGGGCTAGAGAGCAGTACTTC